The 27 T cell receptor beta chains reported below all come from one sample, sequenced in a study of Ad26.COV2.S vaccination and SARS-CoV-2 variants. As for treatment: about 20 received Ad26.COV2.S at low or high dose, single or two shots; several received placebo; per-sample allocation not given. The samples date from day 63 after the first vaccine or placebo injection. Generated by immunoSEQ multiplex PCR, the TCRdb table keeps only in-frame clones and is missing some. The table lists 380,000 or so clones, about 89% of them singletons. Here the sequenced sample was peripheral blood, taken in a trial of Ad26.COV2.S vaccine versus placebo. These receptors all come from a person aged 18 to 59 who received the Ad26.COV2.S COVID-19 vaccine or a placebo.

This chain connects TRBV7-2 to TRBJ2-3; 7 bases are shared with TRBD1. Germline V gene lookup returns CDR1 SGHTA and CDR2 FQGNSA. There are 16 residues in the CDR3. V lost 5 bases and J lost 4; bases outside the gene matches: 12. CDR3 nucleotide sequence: TGTGCCAGCAGCCCCCGGGGCAGGGGGTGGGCAGATACGCAGTATTTT. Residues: CASSPRGRGWADTQYF.

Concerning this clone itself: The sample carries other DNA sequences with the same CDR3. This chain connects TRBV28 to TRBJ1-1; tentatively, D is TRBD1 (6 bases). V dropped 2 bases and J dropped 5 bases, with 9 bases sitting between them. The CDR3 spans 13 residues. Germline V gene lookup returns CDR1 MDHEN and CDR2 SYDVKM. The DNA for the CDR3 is TGTGCCAGCAGTTTAAGGGGGAGAACTGAAGCTTTCTTT. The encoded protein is CASSLRGRTEAFF.

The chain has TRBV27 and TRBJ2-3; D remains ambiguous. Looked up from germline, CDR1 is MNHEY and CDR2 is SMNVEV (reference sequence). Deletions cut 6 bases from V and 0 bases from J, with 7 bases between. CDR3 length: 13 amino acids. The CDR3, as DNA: TGTGCCAGCAGGGATCTTAGCACAGATACGCAGTATTTT. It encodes CASRDLSTDTQYF.

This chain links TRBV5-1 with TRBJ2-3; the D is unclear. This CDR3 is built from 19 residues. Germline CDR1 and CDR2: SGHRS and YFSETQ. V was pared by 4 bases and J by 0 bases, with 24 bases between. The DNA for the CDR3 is TGCGCCAGCAGCCGCTCGACCGGGCCCGTTTACTCTAGCACAGATACGCAGTATTTT. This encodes CASSRSTGPVYSSTDTQYF. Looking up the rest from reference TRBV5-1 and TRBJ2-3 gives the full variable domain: KAGVTQTPRYLIKTRGQQVTLSCSPISGHRSVSWYQQTPGQGLQFLFEYFSETQRNKGNFPGRFSGRQFSNSRSEMNVSTLELGDSALYLCASSRSTGPVYSSTDTQYFGPGTRLTVL.

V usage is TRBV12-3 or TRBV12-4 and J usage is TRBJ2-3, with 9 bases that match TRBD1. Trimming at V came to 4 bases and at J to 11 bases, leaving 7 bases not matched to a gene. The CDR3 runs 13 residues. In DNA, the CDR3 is TGTGCCAGCAGTTCCTCGGGGACAGGGCGGCAGTATTTT. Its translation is CASSSSGTGRQYF.

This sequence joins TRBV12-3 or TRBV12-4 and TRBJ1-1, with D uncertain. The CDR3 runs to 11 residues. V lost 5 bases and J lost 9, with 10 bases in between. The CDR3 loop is CASSHRGQAFF. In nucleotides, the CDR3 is TGTGCCAGCAGTCACCGTGGGCAAGCTTTCTTT.

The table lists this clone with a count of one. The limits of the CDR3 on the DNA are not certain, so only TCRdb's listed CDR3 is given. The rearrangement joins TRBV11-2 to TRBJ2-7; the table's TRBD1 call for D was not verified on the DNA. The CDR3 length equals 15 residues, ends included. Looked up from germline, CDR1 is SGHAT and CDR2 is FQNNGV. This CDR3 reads CASSFLWDRSYEQYF.

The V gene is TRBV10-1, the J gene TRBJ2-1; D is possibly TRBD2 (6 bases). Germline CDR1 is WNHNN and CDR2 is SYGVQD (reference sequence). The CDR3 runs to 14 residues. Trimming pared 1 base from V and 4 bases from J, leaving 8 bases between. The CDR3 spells CASSELAEYNEQFF. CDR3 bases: TGCGCCAGCAGTGAGTTAGCGGAGTACAATGAGCAGTTCTTC.

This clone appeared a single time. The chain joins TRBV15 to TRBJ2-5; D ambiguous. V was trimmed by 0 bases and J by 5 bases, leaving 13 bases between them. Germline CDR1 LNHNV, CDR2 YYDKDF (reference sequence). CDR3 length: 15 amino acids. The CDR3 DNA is TGTGCCACCAGCAGAGATCCCGGCAGTCGGGAGACCCAGTACTTC. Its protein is CATSRDPGSRETQYF.

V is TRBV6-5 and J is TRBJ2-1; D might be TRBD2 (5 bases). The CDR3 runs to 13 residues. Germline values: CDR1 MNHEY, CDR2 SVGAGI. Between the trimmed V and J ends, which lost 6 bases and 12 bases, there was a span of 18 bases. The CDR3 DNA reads TGTGCCAGCAGACCCTCCGGGATCAGCGGGCAGTTCTTC. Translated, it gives CASRPSGISGQFF.

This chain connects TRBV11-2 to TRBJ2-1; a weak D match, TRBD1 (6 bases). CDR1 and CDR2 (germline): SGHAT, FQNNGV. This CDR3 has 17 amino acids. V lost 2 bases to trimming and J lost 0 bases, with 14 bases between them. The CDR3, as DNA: TGTGCCAGCAGCTTAACCCGGGACATCAGCTCCTACAATGAGCAGTTCTTC. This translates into CASSLTRDISSYNEQFF.

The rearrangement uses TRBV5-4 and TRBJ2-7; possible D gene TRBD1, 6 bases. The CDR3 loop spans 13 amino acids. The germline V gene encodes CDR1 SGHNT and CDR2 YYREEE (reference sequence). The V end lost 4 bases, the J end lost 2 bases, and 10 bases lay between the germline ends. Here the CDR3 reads CASSPGQTYEQYF. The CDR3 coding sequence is TGTGCCAGCAGCCCAGGACAGACCTACGAGCAGTACTTC.

This CDR3 reads CASSLLSWGEQYF. The CDR3 DNA is TGTGCCAGCAGCTTGTTGAGTTGGGGCGAGCAGTACTTC. This chain links TRBV5-6 with TRBJ2-7; D uncertain. V was trimmed by 1 base and J by 6 bases, leaving 11 bases between them. Germline V gene data show CDR1 as SGHDT and CDR2 as YYEEEE. This CDR3 spans 13 amino acids.

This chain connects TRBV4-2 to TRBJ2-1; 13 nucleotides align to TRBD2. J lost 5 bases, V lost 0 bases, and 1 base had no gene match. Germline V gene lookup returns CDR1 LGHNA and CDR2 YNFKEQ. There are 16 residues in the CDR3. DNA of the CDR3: TGTGCCAGCAGCCAAGATGGGACTAGCGGGAACAATGAGCAGTTCTTC. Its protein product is CASSQDGTSGNNEQFF.

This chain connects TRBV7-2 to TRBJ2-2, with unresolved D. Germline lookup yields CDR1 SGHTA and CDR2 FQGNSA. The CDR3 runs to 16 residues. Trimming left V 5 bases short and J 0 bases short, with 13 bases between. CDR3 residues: CASSVLWAPNTGELFF. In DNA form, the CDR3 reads TGTGCCAGCAGCGTCCTGTGGGCGCCGAACACCGGGGAGCTGTTTTTT.

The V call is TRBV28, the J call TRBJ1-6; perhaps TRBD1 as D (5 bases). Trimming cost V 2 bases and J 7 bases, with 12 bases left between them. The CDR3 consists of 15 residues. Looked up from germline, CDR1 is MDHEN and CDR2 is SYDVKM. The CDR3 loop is CASSLGAGWNSPLHF. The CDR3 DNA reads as TGTGCCAGCAGTTTAGGGGCAGGTTGGAATTCACCCCTCCACTTT.

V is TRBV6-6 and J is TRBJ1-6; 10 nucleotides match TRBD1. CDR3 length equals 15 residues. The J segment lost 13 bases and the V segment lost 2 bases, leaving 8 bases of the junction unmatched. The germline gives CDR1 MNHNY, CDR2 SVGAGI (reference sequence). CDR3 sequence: CASSYSRDRGDPLHF. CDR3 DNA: TGTGCCAGCAGTTACAGCCGGGACAGGGGTGATCCCCTCCACTTT.

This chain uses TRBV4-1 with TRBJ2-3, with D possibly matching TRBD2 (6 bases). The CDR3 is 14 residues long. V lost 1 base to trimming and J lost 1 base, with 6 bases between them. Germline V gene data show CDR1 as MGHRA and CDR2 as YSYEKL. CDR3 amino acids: CASSQAGGTDTQYF. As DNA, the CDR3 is TGCGCCAGCAGCCAAGCGGGGGGCACAGATACGCAGTATTTT.

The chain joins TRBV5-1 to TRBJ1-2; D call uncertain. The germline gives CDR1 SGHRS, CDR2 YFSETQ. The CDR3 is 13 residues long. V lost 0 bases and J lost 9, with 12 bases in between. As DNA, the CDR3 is TGCGCCAGCAGCTTGGACAGATCTGATAGCTACACCTTC. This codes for CASSLDRSDSYTF.

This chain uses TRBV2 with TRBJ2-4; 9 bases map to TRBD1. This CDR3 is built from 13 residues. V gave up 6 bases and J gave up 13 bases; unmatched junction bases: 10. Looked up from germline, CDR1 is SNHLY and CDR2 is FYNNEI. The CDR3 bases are TGTGCCAGCAGCTCGGACAGGGGCGCAACCCAGTACTTC. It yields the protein CASSSDRGATQYF.

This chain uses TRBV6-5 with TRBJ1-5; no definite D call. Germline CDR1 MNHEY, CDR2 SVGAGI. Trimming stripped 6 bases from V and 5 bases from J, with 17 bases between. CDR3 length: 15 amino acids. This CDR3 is CASSRTGEGYQPQHF. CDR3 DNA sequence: TGTGCCAGCAGCCGCACGGGAGAAGGCTATCAGCCCCAGCATTTT.

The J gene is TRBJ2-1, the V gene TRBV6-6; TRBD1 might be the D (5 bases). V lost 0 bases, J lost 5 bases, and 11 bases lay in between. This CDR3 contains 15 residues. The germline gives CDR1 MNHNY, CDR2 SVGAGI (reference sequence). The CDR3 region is CASSYSRTLNNEQFF. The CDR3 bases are TGTGCCAGCAGTTACTCGAGGACACTTAACAATGAGCAGTTCTTC.

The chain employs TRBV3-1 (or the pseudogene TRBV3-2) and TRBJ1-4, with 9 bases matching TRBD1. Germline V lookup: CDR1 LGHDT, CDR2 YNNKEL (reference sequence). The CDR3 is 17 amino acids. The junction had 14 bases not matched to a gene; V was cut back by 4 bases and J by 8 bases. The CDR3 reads CASSRSARQGEREKLFF. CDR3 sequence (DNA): TGTGCCAGCAGCCGAAGCGCCCGACAGGGGGAACGAGAAAAACTGTTTTTT.

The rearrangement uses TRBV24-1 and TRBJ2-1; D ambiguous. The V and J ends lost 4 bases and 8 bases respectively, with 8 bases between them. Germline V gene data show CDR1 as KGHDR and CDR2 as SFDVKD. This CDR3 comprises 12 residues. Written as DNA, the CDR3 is TGTGCCACCAGTGACCCGAACTATGAGCAGTTCTTC. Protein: CATSDPNYEQFF.

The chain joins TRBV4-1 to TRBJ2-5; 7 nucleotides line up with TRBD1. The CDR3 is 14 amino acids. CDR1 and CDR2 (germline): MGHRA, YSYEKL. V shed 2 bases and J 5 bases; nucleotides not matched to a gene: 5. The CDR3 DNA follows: TGCGCCAGCAGCCAACGACAGGGAGATGAGACCCAGTACTTC. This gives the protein CASSQRQGDETQYF.

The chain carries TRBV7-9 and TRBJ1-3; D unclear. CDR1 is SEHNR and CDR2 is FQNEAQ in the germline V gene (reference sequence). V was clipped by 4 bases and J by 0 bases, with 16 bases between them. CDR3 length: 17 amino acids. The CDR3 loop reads CASSYGRNSLSGNTIYF. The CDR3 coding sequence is TGTGCCAGCAGCTATGGACGGAACTCCCTCTCTGGAAACACCATATATTTT.

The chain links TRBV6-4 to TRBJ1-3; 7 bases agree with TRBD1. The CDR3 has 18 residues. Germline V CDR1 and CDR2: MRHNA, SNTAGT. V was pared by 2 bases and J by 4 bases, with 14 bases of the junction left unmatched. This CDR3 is CASSDPGAGGERGNTIYF. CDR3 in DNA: TGTGCCAGCAGTGACCCGGGTGCAGGGGGTGAGCGGGGAAACACCATATATTTT.